This T cell receptor (beta chain) is from a study of cytomegalovirus exposure and HLA in healthy donors. Germline assignment: CDR1 ENHRY and CDR2 SYGVKD. V lost 2 bases, J lost 6 bases, and 16 bases lay in between. The CDR3 consists of 15 residues. Healthy bone marrow donors supplied every sample. At sampling all donors were nominally healthy, likely with unrecorded immune exposures. The primer mix had 60 Vbeta and 13 Jbeta primers. TCRdb keeps only in-frame clones here, not all; method: immunoSEQ multiplex PCR. The sample carries some 160,000 clones, under 80% recorded once. The genes are TRBV10-3 and TRBJ1-2; D remains ambiguous. The sequence derives from a woman aged 25 to 45 in good health and CMV-seronegative. The sequenced material came from PBMCs. CDR3 DNA: TGTGCCATCAGTGAGGGCGCGAGCAGTACTAATGGCTACACCTTC. Its translation: CAISEGASSTNGYTF.